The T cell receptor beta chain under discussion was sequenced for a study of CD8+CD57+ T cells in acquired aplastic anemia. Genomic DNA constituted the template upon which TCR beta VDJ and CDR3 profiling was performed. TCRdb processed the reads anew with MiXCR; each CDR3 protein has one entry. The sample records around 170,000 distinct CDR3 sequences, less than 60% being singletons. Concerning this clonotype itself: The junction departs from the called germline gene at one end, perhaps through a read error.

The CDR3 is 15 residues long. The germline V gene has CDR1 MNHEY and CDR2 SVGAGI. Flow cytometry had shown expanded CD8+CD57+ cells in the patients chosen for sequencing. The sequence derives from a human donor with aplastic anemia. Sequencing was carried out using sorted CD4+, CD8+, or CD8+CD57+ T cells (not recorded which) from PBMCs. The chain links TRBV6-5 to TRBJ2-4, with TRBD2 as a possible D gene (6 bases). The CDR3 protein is CASSYSSGLSNIRYF. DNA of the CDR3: TGTGCCAGCAGTTACTCTTCGGGACTTTCAAACATTCGGTACTTC.